There are a few counts of the clone carrying this TCR beta chain. Antigen: not known. Unrecorded immune exposures were likely, despite nominal health at sampling. This sample was included in a study of cytomegalovirus exposure and HLA in healthy donors. Findings and limits, study-wide: Data from an earlier analysis indicated that most TCR beta V segments were productive either about 87% or about 30% of the time. Overall, around 160 TCR beta chains were annotated as cytomegalovirus-associated.

Researchers ran the PCR with 60 Vbeta and 13 Jbeta primers. The authors' processing: Counted up in a later analysis, unique TCR beta chains came to 65 million to 80 million, with about 9.9 million shared. Data came from immunoSEQ multiplex PCR; TCRdb stores just in-frame clones and leaves some out. The DNA gave D and trimming, while V, J and clone size come from that table. The sample consists of approximately 190,000 clones, approximately 80% of them appearing once. V shed 2 bases, J shed 7 bases, and the junction held 5 bases outside the gene matches. CDR1 is SGHRS, CDR2 YFSETQ, per germline. The CDR3 is 15 residues long.

V and J are TRBV5-1 and TRBJ2-2; TRBD1 aligns across 10 bases. Material: PBMCs. The sequence was obtained from a woman aged 25-40 years in good health and CMV-seropositive. CDR3 DNA: TGCGCCAGCAGCTTTGGTGGACAGGGGGTCGGGGAGCTGTTTTTT. Its translation: CASSFGGQGVGELFF.